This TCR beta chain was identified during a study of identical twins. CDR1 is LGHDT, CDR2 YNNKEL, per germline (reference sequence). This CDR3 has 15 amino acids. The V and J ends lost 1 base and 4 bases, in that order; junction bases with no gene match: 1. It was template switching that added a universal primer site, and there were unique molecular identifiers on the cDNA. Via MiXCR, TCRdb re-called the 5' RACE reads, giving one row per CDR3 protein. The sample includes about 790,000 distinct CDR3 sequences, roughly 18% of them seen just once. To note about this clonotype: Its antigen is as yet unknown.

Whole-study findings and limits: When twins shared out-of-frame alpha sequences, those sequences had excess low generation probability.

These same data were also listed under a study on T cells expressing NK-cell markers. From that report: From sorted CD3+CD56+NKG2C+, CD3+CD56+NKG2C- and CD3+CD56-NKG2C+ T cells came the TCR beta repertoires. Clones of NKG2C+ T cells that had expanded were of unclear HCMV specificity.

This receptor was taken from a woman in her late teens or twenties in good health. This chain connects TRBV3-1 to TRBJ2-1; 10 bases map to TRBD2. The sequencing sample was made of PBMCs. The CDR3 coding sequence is TGTGCCAGCAGCCAAGCGACTAGCGGGTACAATGAGCAGTTCTTC. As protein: CASSQATSGYNEQFF.